This TCR beta chain was sequenced in a study of T cells after yellow fever vaccination. This clonotype was observed at least ten times. The antigen is unknown. General study results and limits: Abundant clonotypes from the bulk population could have been carried over as contaminants into FACS-sorted repertoires. Post-booster repertoires again held most primary-vaccination clones (roughly 96% CD4, just under 90% CD8).

5'RACE template switching generated TCR cDNA, adding a universal primer site and UMIs. One entry per CDR3 protein, called by TCRdb with MiXCR from the 5' RACE reads. The profile shows about 69,000 distinct CDR3 sequences, 4.5% to 7.5% of them singletons. The CDR3 has 14 residues. The germline V gene has CDR1 SGHTA and CDR2 FQGNSA. V lost 5 bases, J lost 4 bases, and 14 bases lay in between. This clonotype originated in a man younger than 35 who received the YFV17D yellow fever vaccine. The chain combines TRBV7-2 with TRBJ2-5, with D possibly called TRBD1 or TRBD2 (5 bases each). The sample in question was CD4+ T cells sorted from PBMCs, obtained roughly 15 days after the first yellow fever vaccination. CDR3 protein: CASSKARAGETQYF. CDR3 DNA sequence: TGTGCCAGCAGCAAAGCCAGGGCGGGAGAGACCCAGTACTTC.